The 20 T cell receptor beta chains reported below all come from one sample, sequenced in a study of T cells in Graves' hyperthyroidism and ophthalmopathy. What was amplified from RNA transcripts were TCR beta CDR3 regions. Carried out on the TCR CDR3, a first-round RT-PCR used the HTBI primer set. One entry per CDR3 protein results from TCRdb running MiXCR on the multiplex PCR reads. In the table there are around 180,000 distinct CDR3 sequences, about 15% of which are singletons. Specimen: blood. The receptors here all came from a woman aged 50 to 60 with Graves' hyperthyroidism.

DNA for the CDR3: TGTGCCAGCAGGCTGGGAGCGAGCAATCAGCCCCAGCATTTT. This gives the protein CASRLGASNQPQHF. The J gene is TRBJ1-5, the V gene TRBV2; D is uncertain. The CDR3 loop spans 14 amino acids. Germline V gene lookup returns CDR1 SNHLY and CDR2 FYNNEI. Trimming took 6 bases from V and 1 from J, leaving 10 bases between them.

This clonotype appeared many times. This chain uses TRBV6-1 with TRBJ1-2, with no clear D. Trimming took off 1 base at V and 4 bases at J, with 7 bases between the two ends. This CDR3 is built from 13 residues. The germline gives CDR1 MNHNS, CDR2 SASEGT. This CDR3 is CASSEESFYGYTF. CDR3 sequence (DNA): TGTGCCAGCAGTGAAGAAAGTTTCTATGGCTACACCTTC.

This clonotype was seen repeatedly, ten times or more. The gene calls are TRBV7-2 and TRBJ1-5, with 7 bases identical to TRBD1. Trimming at V came to 5 bases and at J to 4 bases, leaving 8 bases not matched to a gene. Germline CDR1 and CDR2: SGHTA and FQGNSA. The CDR3 has 15 residues. The CDR3 loop reads CASSPGVGQNQPQHF. CDR3 nucleotide sequence: TGTGCCAGCAGCCCCGGGGTGGGACAGAATCAGCCCCAGCATTTT. Filled out from reference TRBV7-2 and TRBJ1-5, the complete variable domain reads GAGVSQSPSNKVTEKGKDVELRCDPISGHTALYWYRQSLGQGLEFLIYFQGNSAPDKSGLPSDRFSAERTGGSVSTLTIQRTQQEDSAVYLCASSPGVGQNQPQHFGDGTRLSIL.

The CDR3 nucleotides are TGTGCCAGCTCACCACAATCAGGGGGCAACGAGCAGTACTTC. It codes for CASSPQSGGNEQYF. The J gene is TRBJ2-7, the V gene TRBV18; 8 bases match TRBD1. V trimming: 1 base; J trimming: 5 bases; junction bases outside the gene matches: 4. The CDR3 length is 14 residues. Per the germline V gene, CDR1 is KGHSH and CDR2 is LQKENI. Filled out from reference TRBV18 and TRBJ2-7, the complete variable domain reads NAGVMQNPRHLVRRRGQEARLRCSPMKGHSHVYWYRQLPEEGLKFMVYLQKENIIDESGMPKERFSAEFPKEGPSILRIQQVVRGDSAAYFCASSPQSGGNEQYFGPGTRLTVT.

At least ten counts were recorded for this clonotype. The gene calls are TRBV7-2 and TRBJ2-2; the D is unclear. Germline values: CDR1 SGHTA, CDR2 FQGNSA. The CDR3 has 12 residues. V dropped 3 bases and J dropped 8 bases, with 7 bases sitting between them. The chain's CDR3 is CASSFNGGELFF. The CDR3 nucleotides read TGTGCCAGCAGCTTCAATGGGGGGGAGCTGTTTTTT.

This clonotype was counted ten times or more. The chain has TRBV12-3 or TRBV12-4 and TRBJ2-3, with 7 bases fitting TRBD2. V lost 2 bases to trimming and J lost 5 bases; unmatched junction nucleotides: 4. The CDR3 extends over 14 amino acids. CDR3 region: CASSLSGRGDTQYF. DNA for the CDR3: TGTGCCAGCAGTTTATCGGGGAGGGGAGATACGCAGTATTTT.

The CDR3 sequence is CASSLVAGYQETQYF. CDR3 sequence (DNA): TGTGCCAGCAGCTTGGTAGCCGGCTACCAAGAGACCCAGTACTTC. The chain is built from TRBV5-6 and TRBJ2-5; D call uncertain. This CDR3 is 15 amino acids long. Germline V gene data show CDR1 as SGHDT and CDR2 as YYEEEE. Trimming removed 0 bases at V and 0 bases at J, with 9 bases between.

Only a few counts were recorded for this clonotype. V usage is TRBV5-8 and J usage is TRBJ1-6; no clear D. V was cut by 4 bases and J by 9 bases, with 17 bases left in between. This CDR3 comprises 15 residues. Germline V gene lookup returns CDR1 SGHTS and CDR2 YDEGEE. The CDR3 DNA reads TGTGCCAGCAGCCCCTTGAGAACCCCTAGTTCACCCCTCCACTTT. Protein product: CASSPLRTPSSPLHF.

This clonotype has ten or more counts. The CDR3 bases are TGTGCCAGCAGCTTAACAGGGAACCTAAGCTATGGCTACACCTTC. This translates into CASSLTGNLSYGYTF. The chain recombines TRBV7-8 with TRBJ1-2; weak D call: TRBD1 (6 bases). CDR3 length: 15 residues. Germline loops: CDR1 SGHVS, CDR2 FQNEAQ. Trimming took 2 bases from V and 4 from J, leaving 14 bases between them. Drawing the rest from reference TRBV7-8 and TRBJ1-2, the complete variable domain is GAGVSQSPRYKVAKRGQDVALRCDPISGHVSLFWYQQALGQGPEFLTYFQNEAQLDKSGLPSDRFFAERPEGSVSTLKIQRTQQEDSAVYLCASSLTGNLSYGYTFGSGTRLTVV.

Ten or more counts support this clonotype. The chain has TRBV7-2 and TRBJ1-3; TRBD1 might be the D (5 bases). The CDR3 totals 16 residues. V lost 3 bases and J 0 bases, leaving 12 bases between the germline ends. Germline lookup yields CDR1 SGHTA and CDR2 FQGNSA. The chain's CDR3 is CASSFGGRDSGNTIYF. In nucleotides, the CDR3 is TGTGCCAGCAGCTTCGGGGGTAGGGACTCTGGAAACACCATATATTTT. Supplemented by reference TRBV7-2 and TRBJ1-3, the full variable domain reads GAGVSQSPSNKVTEKGKDVELRCDPISGHTALYWYRQSLGQGLEFLIYFQGNSAPDKSGLPSDRFSAERTGGSVSTLTIQRTQQEDSAVYLCASSFGGRDSGNTIYFGEGSWLTVV.

This clonotype showed up many times. V and J are TRBV5-1 and TRBJ2-7, with 7 bases that match TRBD1. Unmatched junction bases numbered 12, after V lost 4 bases and J lost 5 bases. The germline V gene has CDR1 SGHRS and CDR2 YFSETQ. CDR3 length equals 15 residues. Here the CDR3 DNA reads TGCGCCAGCAGCGCTGGGGACAGTTATCCTGACGAGCAGTACTTC. Translating gives CASSAGDSYPDEQYF.

This clonotype was seen many times. V is TRBV6-2 or TRBV6-3 and J is TRBJ2-1, with 9 nucleotides matching TRBD2. The CDR3 totals 16 residues. Looked up from germline, CDR1 is MNHEY and CDR2 is SVGEGT. After removal of 6 bases from V and 7 bases from J, the junction contained 13 bases not matched to a gene. The CDR3 loop is CASRPTSGRAGNEQFF. Here the CDR3 DNA reads TGTGCCAGCAGACCGACTAGCGGTCGTGCGGGAAATGAGCAGTTCTTC.

This clonotype was seen many times. This chain links TRBV7-2 with TRBJ1-4; perhaps TRBD1 as D (5 bases). CDR3 length equals 14 residues. CDR1 and CDR2 (germline): SGHTA, FQGNSA. Trimming removed 2 bases at V and 6 bases at J, with 10 bases between. The CDR3 DNA follows: TGTGCCAGCAGCTTATTGGGGACCTATGAAAAACTGTTTTTT. It encodes CASSLLGTYEKLFF.

There are many counts of this clonotype. The V gene is TRBV20-1, the J gene TRBJ1-6; 9 bases agree with TRBD1. Germline trimming cut 6 bases from V and 10 bases from J; bases unmatched to any gene: 7. The CDR3 is made up of 13 amino acids. Germline loops: CDR1 DFQATT, CDR2 SNEGSKA (reference sequence). CDR3 sequence reads: CSARDRVRSPLHF. CDR3 bases: TGCAGTGCCCGGGACAGGGTTCGGTCACCCCTCCACTTT.

This clonotype was seen only a few times. The rearrangement uses TRBV9 and TRBJ1-6, with 7 bases matching TRBD1. Germline V gene data show CDR1 as SGDLS and CDR2 as YYNGEE. The trim removed 3 bases at V and 7 bases at J, leaving 10 bases unmatched. The CDR3 contains 16 residues. CDR3 nucleotides: TGTGCCAGCAGCGGATTAGGGGGACAGAGGAATTCACCCCTCCACTTT. Translating it yields CASSGLGGQRNSPLHF.

In its sample, this clonotype was seen many times. The rearrangement links TRBV7-8 to TRBJ1-5, with D unresolved. V gave up 4 bases and J gave up 2 bases, with 18 bases separating them. The V gene's germline CDR1 is SGHVS and CDR2 FQNEAQ. This CDR3 comprises 17 residues. DNA for the CDR3: TGTGCCAGCAGCTCCGTGCGGGTGGGTTTCGGCAATCAGCCCCAGCATTTT. As protein: CASSSVRVGFGNQPQHF.

This clonotype occurred many times. The gene calls are TRBV6-2 or TRBV6-3 and TRBJ2-2, with D possibly TRBD2 on 5 matching bases. With 7 bases removed from V and 1 base from J, the gap between germline ends came to 10 bases. The CDR3 extends over 14 amino acids. Germline loops: CDR1 MNHEY, CDR2 SVGEGT. The CDR3 DNA reads as TGTGCCAGCACGAGCGGTGAGAACACCGGGGAGCTGTTTTTT. It specifies CASTSGENTGELFF.

This clonotype was seen repeatedly, ten times or more. This rearrangement joins TRBV12-3 or TRBV12-4 to TRBJ2-1, with D possibly being TRBD1 (6 bases). This CDR3 is built from 14 residues. Trimming left V 3 bases short and J 3 bases short, with 9 bases between. CDR3 sequence reads: CASSLRTVYNEQFF. As DNA, the CDR3 is TGTGCCAGCAGTTTGAGGACAGTCTACAATGAGCAGTTCTTC.

Ten or more counts support this clonotype. J is TRBJ2-1 and V is TRBV6-1, with TRBD1 matching 7 bases. This CDR3 comprises 15 residues. The ends lost 5 bases at V and 3 bases at J; junction bases unmatched: 7. Per the germline V gene, CDR1 is MNHNS and CDR2 is SASEGT. CDR3 bases: TGTGCCAGCAGTTCAACAGGGGCGAACTACAATGAGCAGTTCTTC. As protein: CASSSTGANYNEQFF.

A few counts support this clonotype. The chain carries TRBV18 and TRBJ1-6, with TRBD1 identical over 8 bases. Looked up from germline, CDR1 is KGHSH and CDR2 is LQKENI. This CDR3 contains 15 residues. Trimming at V came to 3 bases and at J to 7 bases, leaving 5 bases not matched to a gene. The CDR3 loop is CASSPRQGANSPLHF. The CDR3 DNA reads TGTGCCAGCTCACCGAGGCAGGGGGCCAATTCACCCCTCCACTTT.